A single sample is the source of the 29 T cell receptor beta chains below, sequenced in a study of shared clonotypes between healthy human individuals. Produced via immunoSEQ multiplex PCR; TCRdb's table is partial and in-frame only. The sample records around 980,000 clones, about 80% being singletons. The sequenced material came from memory CD4+ T cells from PBMCs. Specified subset: CD45RA-negative fraction. All receptors derive from a man aged 18-30 years in good health. Some clones in this sample may be carry-over from other donors' samples.

The chain links TRBV7-2 to TRBJ2-3; unclear D gene. V dropped 1 base and J dropped 1 base, with 12 bases sitting between them. Germline V CDR1 and CDR2: SGHTA, FQGNSA. The CDR3 is made up of 16 amino acids. The CDR3 DNA is TGTGCCAGCAGCTTAGTTCCTGAGGTTGGCACAGATACGCAGTATTTT. It yields the protein CASSLVPEVGTDTQYF.

The chain has TRBV5-1 and TRBJ1-1; TRBD1 is a possible D gene (6 bases). The CDR3 consists of 15 residues. V gave up 7 bases and J gave up 5 bases, with 21 bases separating them. Germline CDR1 reads SGHRS; CDR2 reads YFSETQ. The CDR3 region is CASRYRVLKGTEAFF. Written as DNA, the CDR3 is TGCGCCAGCCGATACAGGGTGTTGAAAGGGACTGAAGCTTTCTTT.

This sequence joins TRBV5-1 and TRBJ2-2, with D possibly matching TRBD1 (5 bases). This CDR3 contains 14 residues. CDR1 is SGHRS and CDR2 is YFSETQ in the germline V gene. Trimming shortened V by 5 bases and J by 1 base, and 9 bases separated the two germline ends. The DNA for the CDR3 is TGCGCCAGCAGGCCGACAGTGAACACCGGGGAGCTGTTTTTT. It translates to CASRPTVNTGELFF.

V is TRBV5-1 and J is TRBJ2-7; maybe TRBD1 (5 bases). The CDR3 loop spans 15 amino acids. Trimming pared 0 bases from V and 3 bases from J, leaving 13 bases between. Per the germline V gene, CDR1 is SGHRS and CDR2 is YFSETQ. The CDR3 coding sequence is TGCGCCAGCAGCTTGGGACAGCAACCCCGCTACGAGCAGTACTTC. Its protein product is CASSLGQQPRYEQYF.

The chain joins TRBV10-3 to TRBJ2-7; tentatively, D is TRBD1 or TRBD2 (5 bases each). Germline-derived CDR1 and CDR2 are ENHRY and SYGVKD. This CDR3 is 15 amino acids long. The V end was cut by 5 bases, the J end by 3 bases, with 17 bases between. CDR3: CAISLGSGPIYEQYF. CDR3 DNA: TGTGCCATCAGTCTCGGGTCGGGACCAATCTACGAGCAGTACTTC.

The V and J genes are TRBV7-8 and TRBJ2-5; TRBD2 agrees at 8 bases. V trimming: 3 bases; J trimming: 4 bases; junction bases outside the gene matches: 4. CDR1 is SGHVS and CDR2 is FQNEAQ in the germline V gene. The CDR3 has 14 amino acids. The CDR3 reads CASSFGLAGETQYF. The CDR3, as DNA: TGTGCCAGCAGCTTTGGGCTAGCGGGAGAGACCCAGTACTTC. The full variable domain, in which reference TRBV7-8 and TRBJ2-5 provide the parts outside the CDR3, is GAGVSQSPRYKVAKRGQDVALRCDPISGHVSLFWYQQALGQGPEFLTYFQNEAQLDKSGLPSDRFFAERPEGSVSTLKIQRTQQEDSAVYLCASSFGLAGETQYFGPGTRLLVL.

V and J are TRBV19 and TRBJ2-3; possibly TRBD1 for D (6 bases). This CDR3 has 14 amino acids. Germline CDR1 is LNHDA and CDR2 is SQIVND (reference sequence). V shed 4 bases and J shed 3 bases, with 11 bases lying between them. CDR3 nucleotides: TGTGCCAGTAGTACCTATCAGGGGACAGATACGCAGTATTTT. This encodes CASSTYQGTDTQYF. Full variable domain (rest looked up from reference TRBV19 and TRBJ2-3): DGGITQSPKYLFRKEGQNVTLSCEQNLNHDAMYWYRQDPGQGLRLIYYSQIVNDFQKGDIAEGYSVSREKKESFPLTVTSAQKNPTAFYLCASSTYQGTDTQYFGPGTRLTVL.

The chain recombines TRBV20-1 with TRBJ2-7; maybe TRBD2 (6 bases). Germline V gene data show CDR1 as DFQATT and CDR2 as SNEGSKA (reference sequence). The CDR3 is 10 residues long. The CDR3 sequence: CRAGSYEQYF. DNA of the CDR3: TGCAGGGCGGGATCCTACGAGCAGTACTTC.

As DNA, the CDR3 is TGCGCCAGCAGCTTGGATAGGGGGAGCTCTGGAAACACCATATATTTT. It translates to CASSLDRGSSGNTIYF. V usage is TRBV5-1 and J usage is TRBJ1-3; D might be TRBD1 (6 bases). The germline CDR1 and CDR2 sequences are SGHRS and YFSETQ. V was shortened by 0 bases and J by 0 bases, with 10 bases between the two germline ends. The CDR3 runs to 16 residues.

This rearrangement joins TRBV7-3 to TRBJ2-1, with TRBD2 identical over 14 bases. Germline V gene lookup returns CDR1 SGHTA and CDR2 FQGTGA. V lost 3 bases, J lost 7 bases, and 5 bases stayed unmatched. The CDR3 spans 16 residues. CDR3 DNA: TGTGCCAGCAGCTTCGTCGGGACTAGCGGGAGAAATGAGCAGTTCTTC. As protein: CASSFVGTSGRNEQFF.

The chain carries TRBV4-2 and TRBJ1-5, with D possibly matching TRBD1 (6 bases). CDR1 and CDR2 (germline): LGHNA, YNFKEQ. The length of the CDR3 is 14 residues. V was clipped by 2 bases and J by 6 bases, with 11 bases between them. The CDR3 here is CASSQSGDRQPQHF. For the CDR3, the DNA is TGTGCCAGCAGCCAATCAGGGGACCGTCAGCCCCAGCATTTT.

A single count supports this clone. The V and J genes are TRBV7-9 and TRBJ2-1; the D is unclear. From germline, CDR1 is SEHNR and CDR2 FQNEAQ (reference sequence). The CDR3 spans 14 residues. Trimming removed 1 base from V and 4 bases from J, with 8 bases in between. The chain's CDR3 is CASSLVTTYNEQFF. CDR3 DNA sequence: TGTGCCAGCAGCTTAGTTACTACTTACAATGAGCAGTTCTTC.

Of note for this clone: This CDR3 is also generated by other DNA sequences in the sample. The chain is built from TRBV30 and TRBJ2-3; D remains ambiguous. This CDR3 has 12 residues. Germline V gene lookup returns CDR1 GTSNPN and CDR2 SVGIG (reference sequence). V was clipped by 0 bases and J by 3 bases, with 4 bases between them. The CDR3 nucleotides read TGTGCCTGGAGTGTACTAACAGATACGCAGTATTTT. Protein product: CAWSVLTDTQYF.

V is TRBV29-1 and J is TRBJ2-1; 7 bases match TRBD2. Germline-derived CDR1 and CDR2 are SQVTM and ANQGSEA. CDR3 length equals 12 residues. With V trimmed by 3 bases and J by 8 bases, 4 bases remained unmatched. This CDR3 reads CSVDVGGDEQFF. The CDR3 region has the DNA TGCAGCGTTGATGTGGGAGGGGATGAGCAGTTCTTC.

This clone was recorded once. This chain links TRBV2 with TRBJ1-5; D possibly corresponds to TRBD1 (5 bases). CDR3 size: 13 residues. V was clipped by 9 bases and J by 7 bases, with 16 bases between them. Germline CDR1 SNHLY, CDR2 FYNNEI. The CDR3 protein is CASQDQGMQPQHF. CDR3 in DNA: TGTGCCAGTCAGGATCAGGGCATGCAGCCCCAGCATTTT.

This clone was observed a handful of times. CDR3 coding DNA: TGTGCCAGCAGAGCAAAGGGACTAGCCTACAATGAGCAGTTCTTC. Amino acid sequence: CASRAKGLAYNEQFF. This rearrangement joins TRBV7-2 to TRBJ2-1; 8 bases line up with TRBD2. J was trimmed by 2 bases and V by 6 bases; bases with no gene match: 6. CDR3 length: 15 residues. CDR1 and CDR2 (germline): SGHTA, FQGNSA.

This clone was counted ten times or more. V is TRBV6-9 and J is TRBJ2-7; either TRBD1 or TRBD2 may supply D (5 bases each). Trimming took off 6 bases at V and 3 bases at J, with 21 bases between the two ends. This CDR3 is 16 amino acids long. CDR1 and CDR2 from the germline V gene are MNHGY and SVAAGI. The CDR3 protein is CASSRRGDSSSYEQYF. The CDR3 DNA is TGTGCCAGCAGCCGCCGGGGAGACAGTTCCAGCTACGAGCAGTACTTC.

The CDR3 nucleotides read TGTGCCAGCAGCCCGGACAGGGATTTTTTGGGAACTAATGAAAAACTGTTTTTT. Encoded protein: CASSPDRDFLGTNEKLFF. The chain uses TRBV7-3 and TRBJ1-4, with 8 bases identical to TRBD1. V shed 5 bases, J shed 1 base, and the junction held 12 bases outside the gene matches. Germline V lookup: CDR1 SGHTA, CDR2 FQGTGA. This CDR3 spans 18 amino acids.

This chain joins TRBV5-4 and TRBJ2-6; D is ambiguous. Germline loops: CDR1 SGHNT, CDR2 YYREEE (reference sequence). Trimming left V 4 bases short and J 1 base short, with 12 bases between. The CDR3 length is 16 residues. CDR3 DNA sequence: TGTGCCAGCAGCCTTCTGGACCGGTCTGGGGCCAACGTCCTGACTTTC. It encodes CASSLLDRSGANVLTF.

This chain links TRBV5-4 with TRBJ2-6, with 8 positions matching TRBD1. Trimming took 10 bases from V and 4 from J; bases not matched to a gene: 10. The germline V gene has CDR1 SGHNT and CDR2 YYREEE (reference sequence). The CDR3 length is 15 residues. The CDR3 is CAYFRDRSGANVLTF. In DNA form, the CDR3 reads TGTGCCTATTTTAGGGACAGGTCAGGGGCCAACGTCCTGACTTTC.

The V and J genes are TRBV5-6 and TRBJ1-5, with D possibly being TRBD1 (6 bases). V was trimmed by 2 bases and J by 1 base, leaving 16 bases between them. The CDR3 sequence is 17 residues long. CDR1 and CDR2 from the germline V gene are SGHDT and YYEEEE. As DNA, the CDR3 is TGTGCCAGCAGCTTCTTTAGGGGGGGCTCCAGCAATCAGCCCCAGCATTTT. It translates to CASSFFRGGSSNQPQHF.

The V call is TRBV15, the J call TRBJ2-5; D possibly matches TRBD1 or TRBD2 (6 bases each). Germline V lookup: CDR1 LNHNV, CDR2 YYDKDF (reference sequence). V gave up 5 bases and J gave up 1 base, with 11 bases separating them. The CDR3 is 14 amino acids. The chain's CDR3 is CATSRGTFQETQYF. The DNA of the CDR3 is TGTGCCACCAGCCGCGGGACATTCCAAGAGACCCAGTACTTC.

The genes are TRBV29-1 and TRBJ1-4; the D is unclear. CDR3 length: 12 residues. CDR1 and CDR2 (germline): SQVTM, ANQGSEA. Trimming took off 4 bases at V and 8 bases at J, with 11 bases between the two ends. CDR3 loop: CSVGDSWEKLFF. The CDR3 DNA reads TGCAGCGTTGGGGATAGTTGGGAAAAACTGTTTTTT.

This chain links TRBV7-2 with TRBJ2-1, with D perhaps matching TRBD1 or TRBD2 (5 bases each). The length of the CDR3 is 15 residues. V lost 4 bases, J lost 2 bases, and 12 bases lay in between. CDR1 and CDR2 (germline): SGHTA, FQGNSA. The CDR3 protein is CASSSERGAYNEQFF. The DNA of the CDR3 is TGTGCCAGCAGCTCGGAAAGGGGAGCCTACAATGAGCAGTTCTTC.

Written as DNA, the CDR3 is TGTGCCAGCAGTTATGTGGGGGCTAGGGAAAAACTGTTTTTT. Its translation: CASSYVGAREKLFF. The V call is TRBV6-6, the J call TRBJ1-4, with a weak D call TRBD1 (6 bases). The germline V and J ends were trimmed by 3 bases and 8 bases, with 13 bases remaining between them. The CDR3 contains 14 residues. CDR1 and CDR2 from the germline V gene are MNHNY and SVGAGI (reference sequence).

This clone has ten or more counts. The rearrangement joins TRBV7-2 to TRBJ2-5, with D possibly being TRBD2 (6 bases). V was shortened by 3 bases and J by 5 bases, with 19 bases between the two germline ends. The CDR3 totals 16 residues. The germline V gene has CDR1 SGHTA and CDR2 FQGNSA. CDR3 DNA sequence: TGTGCCAGCAGCTTTCTTGGTGGGGGAGGCTTTGAGACCCAGTACTTC. As protein: CASSFLGGGGFETQYF.

V gene TRBV5-1 combines with J gene TRBJ2-5; maybe TRBD2 (6 bases). Trimming shortened V by 3 bases and J by 2 bases, and 11 bases separated the two germline ends. This CDR3 is built from 14 residues. CDR1 is SGHRS and CDR2 is YFSETQ in the germline V gene. CDR3 amino acids: CASSSTGDQETQYF. CDR3 DNA: TGCGCCAGCAGCTCGACGGGGGATCAAGAGACCCAGTACTTC.

V gene TRBV28 combines with J gene TRBJ2-2; 8 bases are a match to TRBD1. The CDR3 totals 16 residues. V shed 3 bases, J shed 0 bases, and the junction held 3 bases outside the gene matches. The germline V gene has CDR1 MDHEN and CDR2 SYDVKM. DNA for the CDR3: TGTGCCAGCAGTTTGACGGGACAGGCGAACACCGGGGAGCTGTTTTTT. Translation: CASSLTGQANTGELFF.

Turning to this clone: Other DNA sequences in the sample encode the same CDR3. The rearrangement links TRBV5-1 to TRBJ2-5; D remains ambiguous. The CDR3 runs 12 residues. The V end was cut by 4 bases, the J end by 5 bases, with 9 bases between. Per germline, CDR1 SGHRS and CDR2 YFSETQ. The CDR3 DNA sequence: TGCGCCAGCAGCGGGGTGGCGGAGACCCAGTACTTC. Protein: CASSGVAETQYF.